This record concerns one TCR beta chain sequence. Authors' data handling: Amplification from reference gene primers served as the basis for estimated nucleated cell counts. The data were produced by immunoSEQ multiplex PCR, yet TCRdb's version contains in-frame clones alone and is incomplete. The V and J calls and the clone size are those of that table, but D and trimming were determined from the DNA. The data show about 120,000 clones, just over 85% seen once. This specimen belongs to a study of blood T cell repertoires in COVID-19. Study background: Samples of COVID-19 (acute and convalescent) were obtained from the United States, Italy and Spain. The cDNA or gDNA used as material had been derived from T cells, B-cell-depleted T cells, or PBMCs.

V shed 1 base and J shed 2 bases, with 6 bases lying between them. The CDR3 runs to 14 residues. Germline loops: CDR1 SEHNR, CDR2 FQNEAQ (reference sequence). V usage is TRBV7-9 and J usage is TRBJ1-5; D is uncertain. This TCR was sampled from a middle-aged man with acute or convalescent COVID-19. What was sequenced was peripheral blood. CDR3 nucleotide sequence: TGTGCCAGCAGCTTAGGGACTGGCAATCAGCCCCAGCATTTT. Its protein is CASSLGTGNQPQHF.